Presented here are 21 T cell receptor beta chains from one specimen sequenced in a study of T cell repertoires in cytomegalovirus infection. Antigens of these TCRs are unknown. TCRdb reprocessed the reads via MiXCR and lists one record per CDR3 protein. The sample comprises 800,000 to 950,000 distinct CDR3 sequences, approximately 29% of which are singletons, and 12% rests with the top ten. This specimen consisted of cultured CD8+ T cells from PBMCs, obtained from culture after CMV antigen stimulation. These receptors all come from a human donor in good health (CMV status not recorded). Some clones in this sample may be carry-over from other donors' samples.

CDR3 bases: TGTGCCAGCACTTACAACTCCTACGAGCAGTACTTC. Translated, it gives CASTYNSYEQYF. The genes are TRBV2 and TRBJ2-7, with D unclear. Trimming removed 7 bases at V and 0 bases at J, with 7 bases between. CDR3 size: 12 residues. The germline gives CDR1 SNHLY, CDR2 FYNNEI.

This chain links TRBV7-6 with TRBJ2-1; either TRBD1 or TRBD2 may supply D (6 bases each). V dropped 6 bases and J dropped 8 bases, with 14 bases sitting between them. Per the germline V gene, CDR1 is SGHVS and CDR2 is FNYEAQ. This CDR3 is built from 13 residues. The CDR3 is CASSFPGAHEQFF. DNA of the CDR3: TGTGCCAGCAGTTTTCCGGGGGCCCATGAGCAGTTCTTC.

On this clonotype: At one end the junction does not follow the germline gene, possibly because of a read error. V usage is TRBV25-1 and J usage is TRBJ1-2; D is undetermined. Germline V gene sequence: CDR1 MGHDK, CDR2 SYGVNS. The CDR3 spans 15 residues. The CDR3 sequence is CASSDEGDINHGYTF. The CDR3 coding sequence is TGTGCCAGCAGTGACGAAGGAGACATTAACCATGGCTACACCTTC.

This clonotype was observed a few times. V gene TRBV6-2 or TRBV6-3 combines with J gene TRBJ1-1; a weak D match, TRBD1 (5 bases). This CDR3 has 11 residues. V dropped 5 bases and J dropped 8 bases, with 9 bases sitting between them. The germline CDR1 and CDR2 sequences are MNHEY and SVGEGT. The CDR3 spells CASSPGREAFF. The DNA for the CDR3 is TGTGCCAGCAGTCCGGGACGGGAAGCTTTCTTT.

This CDR3 is CASSYSTRRPLEGNQPQHF. The CDR3 DNA sequence: TGTGCCAGCAGTTACTCGACTCGACGGCCCCTCGAGGGCAATCAGCCCCAGCATTTT. The chain employs TRBV6-5 and TRBJ1-5, with D unclear. Trimming took off 0 bases at V and 2 bases at J, with 20 bases between the two ends. CDR3 length: 19 residues. The germline V gene has CDR1 MNHEY and CDR2 SVGAGI.

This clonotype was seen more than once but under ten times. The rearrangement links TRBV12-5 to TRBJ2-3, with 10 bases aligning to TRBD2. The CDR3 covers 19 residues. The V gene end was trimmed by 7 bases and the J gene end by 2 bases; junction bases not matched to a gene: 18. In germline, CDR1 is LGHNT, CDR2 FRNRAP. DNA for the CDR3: TGTGCTAGTGCCCCTCTAGCGGGGGTCCGGAGCGGGGACACAGATACGCAGTATTTT. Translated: CASAPLAGVRSGDTDTQYF.

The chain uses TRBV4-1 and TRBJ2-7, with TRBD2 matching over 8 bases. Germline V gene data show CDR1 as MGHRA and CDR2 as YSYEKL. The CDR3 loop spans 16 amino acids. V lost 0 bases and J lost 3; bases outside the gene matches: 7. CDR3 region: CASSQDLTGGFYEQYV. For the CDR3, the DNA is TGCGCCAGCAGCCAAGATCTGACGGGAGGGTTCTACGAGCAGTACGTC.

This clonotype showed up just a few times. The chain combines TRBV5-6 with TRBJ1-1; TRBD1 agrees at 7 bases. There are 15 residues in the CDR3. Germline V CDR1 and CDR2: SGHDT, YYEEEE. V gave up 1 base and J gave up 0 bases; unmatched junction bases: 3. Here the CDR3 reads CASSLLGQLNTEAFF. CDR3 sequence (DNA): TGTGCCAGCAGCTTGCTGGGACAGCTGAACACTGAAGCTTTCTTT.

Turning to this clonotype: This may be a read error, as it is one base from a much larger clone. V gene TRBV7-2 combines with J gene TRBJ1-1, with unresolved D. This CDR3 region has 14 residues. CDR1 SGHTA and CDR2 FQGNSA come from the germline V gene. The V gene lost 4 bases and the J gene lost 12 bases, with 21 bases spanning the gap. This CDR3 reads CASSSQRETHGTFF. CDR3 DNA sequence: TGTGCCAGCAGCTCCCAGCGCGAGACACATGGAACTTTCTTT.

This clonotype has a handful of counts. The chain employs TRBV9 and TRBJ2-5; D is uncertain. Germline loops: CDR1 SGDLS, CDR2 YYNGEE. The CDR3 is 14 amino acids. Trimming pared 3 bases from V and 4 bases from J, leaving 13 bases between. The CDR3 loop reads CASSGNLMGETQYF. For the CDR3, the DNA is TGTGCCAGCAGCGGAAATTTGATGGGAGAGACCCAGTACTTC.

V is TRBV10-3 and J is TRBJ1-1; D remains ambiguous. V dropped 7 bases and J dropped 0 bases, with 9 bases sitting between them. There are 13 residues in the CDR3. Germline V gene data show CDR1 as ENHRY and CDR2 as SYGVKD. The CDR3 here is CAINDDMNTEAFF. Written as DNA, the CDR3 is TGTGCCATCAATGACGACATGAACACTGAAGCTTTCTTT.

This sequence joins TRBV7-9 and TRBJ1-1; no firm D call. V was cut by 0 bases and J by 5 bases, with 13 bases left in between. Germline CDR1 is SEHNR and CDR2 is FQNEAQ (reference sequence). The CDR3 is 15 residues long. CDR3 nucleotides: TGTGCCAGCAGCTTAGCGCGTGAAGGCGAGACTGAAGCTTTCTTT. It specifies CASSLAREGETEAFF.

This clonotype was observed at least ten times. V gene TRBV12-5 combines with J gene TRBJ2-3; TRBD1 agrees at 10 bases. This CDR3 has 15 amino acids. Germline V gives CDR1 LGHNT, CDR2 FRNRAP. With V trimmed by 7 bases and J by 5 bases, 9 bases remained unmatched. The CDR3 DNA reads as TGTGCTAGTGTGTTCCGGGACAGGGGTATAGATACGCAGTATTTT. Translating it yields CASVFRDRGIDTQYF.

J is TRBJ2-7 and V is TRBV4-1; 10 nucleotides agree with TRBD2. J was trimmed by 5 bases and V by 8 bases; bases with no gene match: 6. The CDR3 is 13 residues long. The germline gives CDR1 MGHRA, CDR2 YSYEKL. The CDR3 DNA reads TGCGCCAGCGCCGGGGGACTAGCGAACGAGCAGTACTTC. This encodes CASAGGLANEQYF.

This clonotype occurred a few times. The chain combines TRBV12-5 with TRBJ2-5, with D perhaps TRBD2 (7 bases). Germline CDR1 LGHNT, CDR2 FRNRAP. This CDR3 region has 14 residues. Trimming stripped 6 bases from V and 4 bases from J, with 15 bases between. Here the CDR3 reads CASGPGGPLETQYF. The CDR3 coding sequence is TGTGCTAGTGGCCCGGGGGGCCCCCTAGAGACCCAGTACTTC.

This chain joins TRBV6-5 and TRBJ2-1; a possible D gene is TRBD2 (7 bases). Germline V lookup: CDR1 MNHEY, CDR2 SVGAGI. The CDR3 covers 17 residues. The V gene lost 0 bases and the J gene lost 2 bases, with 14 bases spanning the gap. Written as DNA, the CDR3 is TGTGCCAGCAGTTACTCAGGGGGGGCGCCAGCCTACAATGAGCAGTTCTTC. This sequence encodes CASSYSGGAPAYNEQFF.

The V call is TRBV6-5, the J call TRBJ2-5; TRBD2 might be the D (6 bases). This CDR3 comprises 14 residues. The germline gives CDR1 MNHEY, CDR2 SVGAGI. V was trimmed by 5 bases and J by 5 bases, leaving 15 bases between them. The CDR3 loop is CASSGTVAVETQYF. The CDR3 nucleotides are TGTGCCAGCAGTGGGACTGTAGCAGTCGAGACCCAGTACTTC.

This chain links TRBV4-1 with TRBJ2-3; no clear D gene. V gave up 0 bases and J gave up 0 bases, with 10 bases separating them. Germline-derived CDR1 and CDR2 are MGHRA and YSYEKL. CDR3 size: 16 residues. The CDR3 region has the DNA TGCGCCAGCAGCCAAGATTACTCGGTGAGCACAGATACGCAGTATTTT. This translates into CASSQDYSVSTDTQYF.

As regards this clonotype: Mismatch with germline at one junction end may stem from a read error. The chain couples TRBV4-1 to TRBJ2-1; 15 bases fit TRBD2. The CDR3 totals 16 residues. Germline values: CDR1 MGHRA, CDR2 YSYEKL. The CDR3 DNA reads TGCGCCAACAGCCAGATGGGACTAGCGGGGGGAAATGAGCAGTTCTTC. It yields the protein CANSQMGLAGGNEQFF.

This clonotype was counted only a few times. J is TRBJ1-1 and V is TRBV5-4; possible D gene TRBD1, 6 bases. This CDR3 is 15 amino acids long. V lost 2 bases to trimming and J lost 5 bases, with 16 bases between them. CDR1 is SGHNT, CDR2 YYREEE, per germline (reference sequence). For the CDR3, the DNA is TGTGCCAGCAGCTTTGAGGGTACAGGGTGGACTGAAGCTTTCTTT. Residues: CASSFEGTGWTEAFF.

For the CDR3, the DNA is TGTGCCAGCAGTTTAAGTTGGGAAAGCTATGGCTACACCTTC. Its translation is CASSLSWESYGYTF. This chain uses TRBV12-3 or TRBV12-4 with TRBJ1-2; D not certain. Trimming cost V 2 bases and J 4 bases, with 11 bases left between them. The CDR3 has 14 amino acids.